This TCR beta chain comes out of a study of memory CD4+ T cells and cytomegalovirus serostatus. The sort gate was single viable CD3+CD4+CD8-CD45RO+ cells for memory CD4+ T cells. Germline CDR1 and CDR2: SGHNT and YYREEE (reference sequence). CDR3 length: 14 residues. Trimming removed 0 bases from V and 3 bases from J, with 9 bases in between. Assay used: immunoSEQ multiplex PCR; TCRdb lists only in-frame clones, some missing. The sample consists of about 41,000 clones, about 82% of them appearing once. This receptor was identified in an adult in good health and CMV-seronegative. Sequenced sample: memory CD4+ T cells from blood. V gene TRBV5-4 combines with J gene TRBJ1-2; D is ambiguous. The CDR3 DNA sequence: TGTGCCAGCAGCTTGGGGGCGGCTGACTATGGCTACACCTTC. It encodes CASSLGAADYGYTF.